This passage covers 25 T cell receptor beta chains from one sample sequenced in a study of beta chain features in type 1 diabetes. The sequenced template was cDNA made from the entire isolated RNA. Method: immunoSEQ multiplex PCR; TCRdb's copy keeps in-frame clones and lacks some. The table includes approximately 400,000 clones, approximately 15% detected once. Sequencing was performed on naive CD4+ T cells from blood. These receptor sequences come from a young woman in good health.

The CDR3 DNA reads TGTGCCAGCAGTGAACAAACTAGCATTTTAGAGACCCAGTACTTC. Its protein product is CASSEQTSILETQYF. The rearrangement joins TRBV6-1 to TRBJ2-5; D is possibly TRBD2 (6 bases). The germline gives CDR1 MNHNS, CDR2 SASEGT. The CDR3 runs to 15 residues. The germline V and J ends were trimmed by 2 bases and 4 bases, with 14 bases remaining between them.

This sequence joins TRBV28 and TRBJ2-3, with D maybe TRBD1 (5 bases). Germline V gene sequence: CDR1 MDHEN, CDR2 SYDVKM. The CDR3 is 14 residues long. V lost 2 bases and J lost 6, with 12 bases in between. CDR3 loop: CASSLQGTRDTQYF. CDR3 DNA sequence: TGTGCCAGCAGTTTACAGGGTACGAGGGATACGCAGTATTTT.

The chain carries TRBV5-1 and TRBJ1-1, with 8 nucleotides matching TRBD1. V was pared by 4 bases and J by 5 bases, with 7 bases of the junction left unmatched. CDR1 and CDR2 from the germline V gene are SGHRS and YFSETQ. The CDR3 is 14 residues long. CDR3 in amino acids: CASSGQGEGTEAFF. The CDR3 region has the DNA TGCGCCAGCAGCGGACAGGGTGAGGGGACTGAAGCTTTCTTT.

The rearrangement joins TRBV30 to TRBJ2-2; 7 bases match TRBD1. V lost 6 bases and J lost 6; bases outside the gene matches: 10. The germline V gene encodes CDR1 GTSNPN and CDR2 SVGIG (reference sequence). The CDR3 has 14 amino acids. The CDR3 DNA sequence: TGTGCCTGCCACCTCCGAGGGGGCGCCGGGGAGCTGTTTTTT. This encodes CACHLRGGAGELFF.

V is TRBV7-9 and J is TRBJ1-2; 10 bases match TRBD1. The CDR3 totals 14 residues. Per germline, CDR1 SEHNR and CDR2 FQNEAQ (reference sequence). Germline trimming cut 4 bases from V and 4 bases from J; bases unmatched to any gene: 3. The CDR3 coding sequence is TGTGCCAGCAGCTCGGGACAGGGGTCCTATGGCTACACCTTC. The encoded protein is CASSSGQGSYGYTF.

This clone was seen more than once but under ten times. V gene TRBV10-3 combines with J gene TRBJ2-7; TRBD2 matches 8 bases. Germline CDR1 ENHRY, CDR2 SYGVKD. This CDR3 comprises 14 residues. V trimming: 10 bases; J trimming: 3 bases; junction bases outside the gene matches: 11. CDR3 sequence (DNA): TGTGCCACCGGGGGGGAGACTAGCAGCTACGAGCAGTACTTC. It codes for CATGGETSSYEQYF.

The chain couples TRBV5-4 to TRBJ2-3; 10 nucleotides align to TRBD2. The CDR3 covers 16 residues. Germline V gives CDR1 SGHNT, CDR2 YYREEE (reference sequence). V dropped 1 base and J dropped 5; count of bases not matched to a gene: 7. The CDR3 protein is CASSLMSGREGDTQYF. The CDR3 DNA follows: TGTGCCAGCAGCTTGATGAGCGGGAGGGAGGGAGATACGCAGTATTTT.

The sample holds a few counts of this clone. The chain carries TRBV19 and TRBJ2-7; D is perhaps TRBD2 (6 bases). The CDR3 has 13 amino acids. With 5 bases removed from V and 1 base from J, the gap between germline ends came to 9 bases. In germline, CDR1 is LNHDA, CDR2 SQIVND (reference sequence). This chain's CDR3 is CASSLAGSYEQYF. The CDR3 nucleotides read TGTGCCAGTAGTCTGGCGGGATCCTACGAGCAGTACTTC.

There are a few counts of this clone. The V gene is TRBV4-3, the J gene TRBJ1-1; the D gene is possibly TRBD1 (5 bases). This CDR3 region has 16 residues. Per germline, CDR1 LGHNA and CDR2 YSLEER. V was shortened by 1 base and J by 4 bases, with 16 bases between the two germline ends. Here the CDR3 reads CASSQAHSQVFTEAFF. Here the CDR3 DNA reads TGCGCCAGCAGCCAAGCCCATTCACAGGTTTTCACTGAAGCTTTCTTT.

The J gene is TRBJ2-2, the V gene TRBV5-1, with TRBD2 matching 10 bases. Germline V gene sequence: CDR1 SGHRS, CDR2 YFSETQ. V was pared by 5 bases and J by 0 bases, with 4 bases of the junction left unmatched. The CDR3 contains 16 residues. CDR3 protein: CASRDGLAANTGELFF. CDR3 nucleotide sequence: TGCGCCAGCAGGGACGGACTAGCGGCGAACACCGGGGAGCTGTTTTTT.

Only a few counts were recorded for this clone. This chain uses TRBV29-1 with TRBJ1-1, with TRBD1 matching 7 bases. Germline trimming cut 8 bases from V and 11 bases from J; bases unmatched to any gene: 8. The CDR3 runs 10 residues. CDR1 and CDR2 from the germline V gene are SQVTM and ANQGSEA. This CDR3 is CSTRQGRAFF. CDR3 in DNA: TGCAGCACCCGACAGGGTCGGGCTTTCTTT.

The sample holds a few counts of this clone. The chain recombines TRBV28 with TRBJ2-7, with TRBD1 identical over 8 bases. CDR1 is MDHEN, CDR2 SYDVKM, per germline. CDR3 length: 15 amino acids. V lost 6 bases and J lost 4; bases outside the gene matches: 11. The CDR3 DNA reads TGTGCCAGCAGCTCCGGACAGGGCGCCTTGTACGAGCAGTACTTC. This sequence encodes CASSSGQGALYEQYF.

This CDR3 is CASSIQGFSNTGELFF. The CDR3 nucleotides read TGCGCCAGCAGCATACAGGGTTTCTCGAACACCGGGGAGCTGTTTTTT. The chain joins TRBV5-1 to TRBJ2-2; D may be TRBD1 (6 bases). Per germline, CDR1 SGHRS and CDR2 YFSETQ. The length of the CDR3 is 16 residues. V was trimmed by 4 bases and J by 0 bases, leaving 13 bases between them.

The chain couples TRBV5-1 to TRBJ2-7; D gene unclear. CDR1 and CDR2 from the germline V gene are SGHRS and YFSETQ. V gave up 5 bases and J gave up 1 base, with 13 bases separating them. The CDR3 runs to 14 residues. Here the CDR3 reads CASSVIGASYEQYF. The CDR3 region has the DNA TGCGCCAGCAGTGTAATCGGTGCTTCCTACGAGCAGTACTTC.

This clone was observed a handful of times. This chain connects TRBV6-5 to TRBJ2-3, with 9 bases fitting TRBD2. CDR3 size: 14 residues. V shed 4 bases, J shed 1 base, and the junction held 0 bases outside the gene matches. Germline V gene lookup returns CDR1 MNHEY and CDR2 SVGAGI. In DNA form, the CDR3 reads TGTGCCAGCAGTTGGACTAGCGGCACAGATACGCAGTATTTT. Translating it yields CASSWTSGTDTQYF.

The V call is TRBV28, the J call TRBJ1-5; D unclear. Per the germline V gene, CDR1 is MDHEN and CDR2 is SYDVKM. CDR3 length: 12 residues. The ends were cut back, 3 bases at V and 7 bases at J, with 7 bases in the middle. This CDR3 reads CASSFQKQPQHF. Written as DNA, the CDR3 is TGTGCCAGCAGTTTCCAGAAACAGCCCCAGCATTTT.

This chain connects TRBV18 to TRBJ2-5; 10 nucleotides agree with TRBD1. The CDR3 has 14 residues. With V trimmed by 6 bases and J by 6 bases, 7 bases remained unmatched. Germline V lookup: CDR1 KGHSH, CDR2 LQKENI. CDR3 nucleotide sequence: TGTGCCAGCTCCCCTCGGGACAGGGGAAAGACCCAGTACTTC. Translation gives CASSPRDRGKTQYF. The full variable domain, rest sourced from reference TRBV18 and TRBJ2-5, is NAGVMQNPRHLVRRRGQEARLRCSPMKGHSHVYWYRQLPEEGLKFMVYLQKENIIDESGMPKERFSAEFPKEGPSILRIQQVVRGDSAAYFCASSPRDRGKTQYFGPGTRLLVL.

This clone was detected a few times. V is TRBV2 and J is TRBJ2-2; tentatively, D is TRBD1 (6 bases). V lost 7 bases to trimming and J lost 0 bases, with 9 bases between them. Germline lookup yields CDR1 SNHLY and CDR2 FYNNEI. The CDR3 is made up of 14 amino acids. The CDR3 DNA follows: TGTGCCAGCATCCGGACAGCGAACACCGGGGAGCTGTTTTTT. It encodes CASIRTANTGELFF. Looking up the rest from reference TRBV2 and TRBJ2-2 gives the full variable domain: EPEVTQTPSHQVTQMGQEVILRCVPISNHLYFYWYRQILGQKVEFLVSFYNNEISEKSEIFDDQFSVERPDGSNFTLKIRSTKLEDSAMYFCASIRTANTGELFFGEGSRLTVL.

This clone was counted a few times. The rearrangement uses TRBV11-2 and TRBJ2-1, with D perhaps TRBD1 (5 bases). The V and J ends lost 1 base and 9 bases respectively, with 13 bases between them. CDR3 length: 14 residues. From germline, CDR1 is SGHAT and CDR2 FQNNGV. Here the CDR3 DNA reads TGTGCCAGCAGCTTAGGAGGCAGGGCTGGTGAGCAGTTCTTC. Translating it yields CASSLGGRAGEQFF.

The chain combines TRBV7-2 with TRBJ1-2; a possible D gene is TRBD1 (5 bases). Germline V gene lookup returns CDR1 SGHTA and CDR2 FQGNSA. The CDR3 is 15 residues long. The V and J ends lost 2 bases and 8 bases respectively, with 18 bases between them. The CDR3 reads CASSLRGRKRWGYTF. The CDR3 bases are TGTGCCAGCAGCTTACGGGGGAGAAAGCGGTGGGGCTACACCTTC.

In its sample, this clone was seen a few times. The chain couples TRBV21-1 to TRBJ1-1. TRBV21-1 constitutes a pseudogene. The CDR3 extends over 14 amino acids. As DNA, the CDR3 is TGTGCCAGCAGCAAAGTGGGGGGGCTCACTGAAGCTTTCTTT. This encodes CASSKVGGLTEAFF.

The table lists this clone with a few counts. The chain recombines TRBV29-1 with TRBJ2-2; D gene ambiguous. V gave up 8 bases and J gave up 3 bases, with 13 bases separating them. Germline V gene lookup returns CDR1 SQVTM and CDR2 ANQGSEA. The CDR3 sequence is 13 residues long. The CDR3 sequence is CSPEFRDTGELFF. For the CDR3, the DNA is TGCAGCCCAGAGTTCCGGGACACCGGGGAGCTGTTTTTT.

The chain carries TRBV7-9 and TRBJ2-7, with TRBD1 matching over 7 bases. The CDR3 consists of 14 residues. J was trimmed by 3 bases and V by 5 bases; bases with no gene match: 7. Germline V CDR1 and CDR2: SEHNR, FQNEAQ (reference sequence). For the CDR3, the DNA is TGTGCCAGCAGCCTCGACAGGGCGTACTACGAGCAGTACTTC. Its translation: CASSLDRAYYEQYF.

The CDR3 spells CASSSGAGANVLTF. The CDR3 nucleotides read TGTGCCAGCAGCTCAGGGGCAGGGGCCAACGTCCTGACTTTC. The V and J genes are TRBV11-2 and TRBJ2-6; D possibly corresponds to TRBD1 (6 bases). The germline V gene has CDR1 SGHAT and CDR2 FQNNGV. Between the trimmed V and J ends, which lost 4 bases and 4 bases, there was a span of 8 bases. The CDR3 runs to 14 residues.

This clone was counted only a few times. The V call is TRBV5-6, the J call TRBJ2-1, with 10 bases fitting TRBD2. The germline CDR1 and CDR2 sequences are SGHDT and YYEEEE. The CDR3 runs 15 residues. V was clipped by 2 bases and J by 11 bases; unmatched bases: 10. CDR3 residues: CASSLPGLATRQQFF. Written as DNA, the CDR3 is TGTGCCAGCAGCTTACCGGGACTAGCGACCCGGCAGCAGTTCTTC.